The 31 T cell receptor beta chains listed next were all sequenced from one sample in a study of identifying expanded T cells in peripheral blood. Sequencing used immunoSEQ multiplex PCR; TCRdb keeps in-frame clones, though not all of them. The table includes roughly 92,000 clones, 88% detected once. The sequencing sample was made of blood. The receptors derive from a person between 18 and 69 years old in good health.

The rearrangement joins TRBV7-9 to TRBJ1-2; D not resolved. V was pared by 1 base and J by 8 bases, with 17 bases between. This CDR3 has 15 amino acids. Germline V gene lookup returns CDR1 SEHNR and CDR2 FQNEAQ (reference sequence). The CDR3 DNA reads TGTGCCAGCAGCTTAGAGACACTAAACCCGGGGGGCTACACCTTC. Its translation: CASSLETLNPGGYTF.

The V and J genes are TRBV19 and TRBJ1-2, with 8 positions matching TRBD1. The length of the CDR3 is 13 residues. V lost 6 bases and J lost 3; bases outside the gene matches: 3. Germline values: CDR1 LNHDA, CDR2 SQIVND (reference sequence). CDR3 protein: CASRQQGDYGYTF. DNA for the CDR3: TGTGCCAGTAGGCAACAGGGGGACTATGGCTACACCTTC.

This clone showed up just once. This chain connects TRBV18 to TRBJ1-2; a possible D gene is TRBD1 (6 bases). The V end was cut by 3 bases, the J end by 0 bases, with 8 bases between. The CDR3 has 14 residues. Germline CDR1 KGHSH, CDR2 LQKENI. CDR3: CASSPDSSNYGYTF. DNA for the CDR3: TGTGCCAGCTCACCGGACAGCTCTAACTATGGCTACACCTTC.

V and J are TRBV10-3 and TRBJ2-7; tentatively, D is TRBD1 or TRBD2 (5 bases each). Trimming stripped 5 bases from V and 7 bases from J, with 21 bases between. Germline loops: CDR1 ENHRY, CDR2 SYGVKD. The CDR3 is 15 amino acids. The CDR3 coding sequence is TGTGCCATCAGTTCCCGGGACCCGACTTGGGGAGAGCAGTACTTC. The encoded protein is CAISSRDPTWGEQYF.

This clone was seen a few times. This sequence joins TRBV10-3 and TRBJ2-2; 7 bases fit TRBD1. Losses at the gene ends were 10 bases for V and 4 bases for J; bases not matched to a gene: 3. CDR3 length equals 12 residues. Germline CDR1 ENHRY, CDR2 SYGVKD. The CDR3 spells CATHRGTGELFF. CDR3 bases: TGTGCCACCCACAGGGGCACCGGGGAGCTGTTTTTT.

The chain is built from TRBV30 and TRBJ2-7; TRBD1 matches 10 bases. This CDR3 is 15 amino acids long. The ends lost 2 bases at V and 3 bases at J; junction bases unmatched: 7. The germline CDR1 and CDR2 sequences are GTSNPN and SVGIG (reference sequence). The CDR3 region has the DNA TGTGCCTGGAGTCCCGGGACAGGGGTCCTCTACGAGCAGTACTTC. Its protein is CAWSPGTGVLYEQYF.

This chain uses TRBV18 with TRBJ1-5; 9 positions agree with TRBD1. Germline values: CDR1 KGHSH, CDR2 LQKENI. The CDR3 is 14 residues long. The trim removed 8 bases at V and 2 bases at J, leaving 4 bases unmatched. The CDR3 region is CASAQGARNQPQHF. CDR3 nucleotides: TGTGCCAGCGCACAGGGGGCTCGCAATCAGCCCCAGCATTTT.

The chain employs TRBV5-4 and TRBJ1-3; TRBD1 agrees at 8 bases. Germline CDR1 and CDR2: SGHNT and YYREEE (reference sequence). This CDR3 spans 16 amino acids. After removal of 4 bases from V and 0 bases from J, the junction contained 6 bases not matched to a gene. CDR3 protein: CASSRGTGVSGNTIYF. The CDR3 DNA follows: TGTGCCAGCAGCCGTGGGACAGGAGTCTCTGGAAACACCATATATTTT.

The V call is TRBV28, the J call TRBJ1-1; the match to TRBD1 covers 7 bases. V trimming: 7 bases; J trimming: 6 bases; junction bases outside the gene matches: 8. CDR1 MDHEN and CDR2 SYDVKM come from the germline V gene. This CDR3 region has 13 residues. The DNA of the CDR3 is TGTGCCAGCACACCAGGGGGGAGGCCTGAAGCTTTCTTT. Translated: CASTPGGRPEAFF.

This clone came up a few times. The chain uses TRBV5-6 and TRBJ1-5; D unclear. The CDR3 runs to 15 residues. Germline V lookup: CDR1 SGHDT, CDR2 YYEEEE. The ends were cut back, 0 bases at V and 3 bases at J, with 10 bases in the middle. The CDR3, as DNA: TGTGCCAGCAGCTTGGCCGGGATACCCAATCAGCCCCAGCATTTT. Translation gives CASSLAGIPNQPQHF.

This chain connects TRBV10-3 to TRBJ2-7; 9 bases align to TRBD2. With 2 bases clipped from V and 4 bases from J, the junction kept 6 bases outside the gene matches. Germline V gene lookup returns CDR1 ENHRY and CDR2 SYGVKD. This CDR3 spans 15 amino acids. CDR3 coding DNA: TGTGCCATCAGTGAGGGGGTCCTAGCGGGATACGAGCAGTACTTC. Its protein is CAISEGVLAGYEQYF.

The chain couples TRBV18 to TRBJ1-2; D might be TRBD1 (5 bases). CDR1 and CDR2 (germline): KGHSH, LQKENI. Trimming pared 3 bases from V and 5 bases from J, leaving 19 bases between. This CDR3 is 16 amino acids long. The CDR3 loop reads CASSPLGPGGEYGYTF. CDR3 bases: TGTGCCAGCTCACCCCTGGGCCCCGGAGGGGAATATGGCTACACCTTC.

The chain joins TRBV19 to TRBJ2-1, with TRBD2 as a possible D gene (5 bases). Trimming cost V 5 bases and J 9 bases, with 14 bases left between them. Germline CDR1 reads LNHDA; CDR2 reads SQIVND (reference sequence). The CDR3 extends over 13 amino acids. The CDR3 spells CASSLAFDTEQFF. The CDR3 region has the DNA TGTGCCAGTAGTCTAGCTTTCGACACTGAGCAGTTCTTC.

V usage is TRBV27 and J usage is TRBJ2-7; no clear D. Germline-derived CDR1 and CDR2 are MNHEY and SMNVEV (reference sequence). This CDR3 is 14 amino acids long. V was pared by 5 bases and J by 3 bases, with 14 bases between. The CDR3 is CASSLTPTVYEQYF. CDR3 in DNA: TGTGCCAGCAGTCTCACCCCGACCGTCTACGAGCAGTACTTC.

The genes are TRBV7-7 and TRBJ2-7; 11 nucleotides match TRBD1. Germline trimming cut 3 bases from V and 5 bases from J; bases unmatched to any gene: 3. The CDR3 is made up of 14 amino acids. Germline CDR1 is SSHAT and CDR2 is FNYEAQ (reference sequence). The CDR3 loop is CASSLRTGGDEQYF. The CDR3 DNA sequence: TGTGCCAGCAGCTTGAGGACAGGGGGCGACGAGCAGTACTTC.

The V and J genes are TRBV2 and TRBJ2-7; tentatively, D is TRBD2 (5 bases). The CDR3 runs 14 residues. V was trimmed by 1 base and J by 5 bases, leaving 12 bases between them. CDR1 and CDR2 (germline): SNHLY, FYNNEI. The CDR3 sequence: CASSEGVALDEQYF. The CDR3 DNA is TGTGCCAGCAGTGAAGGGGTAGCGTTGGACGAGCAGTACTTC.

V usage is TRBV19 and J usage is TRBJ1-1; no definite D call. Trimming cost V 2 bases and J 6 bases, with 10 bases left between them. The CDR3 is 13 residues long. Germline CDR1 LNHDA, CDR2 SQIVND (reference sequence). CDR3 loop: CASSINRQAEAFF. The CDR3, as DNA: TGTGCCAGTAGTATAAATCGCCAGGCTGAAGCTTTCTTT.

This clone was detected a few times. V and J are TRBV29-1 and TRBJ1-3; possibly TRBD1 for D (6 bases). V gave up 1 base and J gave up 4 bases, with 11 bases separating them. CDR1 is SQVTM and CDR2 is ANQGSEA in the germline V gene. The CDR3 runs to 14 residues. CDR3 nucleotides: TGCAGCGTTGAAGCAGGGGCTGGAGGAAACACCATATATTTT. It translates to CSVEAGAGGNTIYF.

V gene TRBV6-5 combines with J gene TRBJ2-5; no firm D call. V dropped 6 bases and J dropped 0 bases, with 14 bases sitting between them. This CDR3 is built from 15 residues. Germline V gives CDR1 MNHEY, CDR2 SVGAGI. In nucleotides, the CDR3 is TGTGCCAGCAGACAAGGACGGTCGTACCAAGAGACCCAGTACTTC. Amino acids: CASRQGRSYQETQYF.

The rearrangement links TRBV7-9 to TRBJ2-3; weak D call: TRBD1 (6 bases). This CDR3 has 17 residues. From germline, CDR1 is SEHNR and CDR2 FQNEAQ (reference sequence). The ends were cut back, 1 base at V and 0 bases at J, with 14 bases in the middle. The CDR3 here is CASSLVGQSTSTDTQYF. The CDR3 bases are TGTGCCAGCAGCTTAGTAGGACAGTCAACTAGCACAGATACGCAGTATTTT.

The V call is TRBV5-1, the J call TRBJ2-7; TRBD1 agrees at 9 bases. This CDR3 is 15 amino acids long. V shed 5 bases, J shed 0 bases, and the junction held 6 bases outside the gene matches. Germline V CDR1 and CDR2: SGHRS, YFSETQ. CDR3 residues: CASRRDRDLSYEQYF. The CDR3 coding sequence is TGCGCCAGCAGAAGGGACAGGGATCTCTCCTACGAGCAGTACTTC.

J is TRBJ1-1 and V is TRBV6-1; D call uncertain. The CDR3 spans 15 residues. Germline CDR1 MNHNS, CDR2 SASEGT. V shed 2 bases and J shed 2 bases, with 12 bases lying between them. The CDR3 DNA follows: TGTGCCAGCAGTGAACGTCGGAGAGGAAACACTGAAGCTTTCTTT. It yields the protein CASSERRRGNTEAFF.

The chain has TRBV19 and TRBJ1-3; D is ambiguous. The V gene's germline CDR1 is LNHDA and CDR2 SQIVND (reference sequence). This CDR3 has 15 residues. V dropped 3 bases and J dropped 0 bases, with 9 bases sitting between them. CDR3 protein: CASSIGQSSGNTIYF. The CDR3, as DNA: TGTGCCAGTAGTATCGGGCAGAGCTCTGGAAACACCATATATTTT. The full variable domain, in which reference TRBV19 and TRBJ1-3 provide the parts outside the CDR3, is DGGITQSPKYLFRKEGQNVTLSCEQNLNHDAMYWYRQDPGQGLRLIYYSQIVNDFQKGDIAEGYSVSREKKESFPLTVTSAQKNPTAFYLCASSIGQSSGNTIYFGEGSWLTVV.

The V gene is TRBV7-9, the J gene TRBJ1-6; TRBD1 might be the D (6 bases). V dropped 1 base and J dropped 5 bases, with 9 bases sitting between them. The CDR3 has 15 amino acids. Germline CDR1 SEHNR, CDR2 FQNEAQ (reference sequence). The CDR3 loop reads CASSLGGANNSPLHF. Written as DNA, the CDR3 is TGTGCCAGCAGCTTAGGGGGGGCCAATAATTCACCCCTCCACTTT.

The chain joins TRBV27 to TRBJ1-1; TRBD1 agrees at 7 bases. Germline trimming cut 4 bases from V and 4 bases from J; bases unmatched to any gene: 6. This CDR3 spans 14 amino acids. From germline, CDR1 is MNHEY and CDR2 SMNVEV (reference sequence). The DNA of the CDR3 is TGTGCCAGCAGTTGGAACAGGGGAGCCACTGAAGCTTTCTTT. The encoded protein is CASSWNRGATEAFF.

The J gene is TRBJ1-2, the V gene TRBV5-4; 10 bases line up with TRBD1. The CDR3 runs to 16 residues. Germline CDR1 is SGHNT and CDR2 is YYREEE (reference sequence). The trim removed 2 bases at V and 7 bases at J, leaving 11 bases unmatched. The CDR3 loop is CASSLPPGQGMGGYTF. CDR3 bases: TGTGCCAGCAGCTTACCCCCGGGACAGGGGATGGGTGGCTACACCTTC.

The chain is built from TRBV5-4 and TRBJ2-2; 11 positions agree with TRBD2. V trimming: 4 bases; J trimming: 13 bases; junction bases outside the gene matches: 15. This CDR3 has 16 residues. Germline CDR1 reads SGHNT; CDR2 reads YYREEE (reference sequence). CDR3 loop: CASSLGTSGIAGGLFF. CDR3 coding DNA: TGTGCCAGCAGCCTCGGGACTAGCGGCATCGCGGGTGGGCTGTTTTTT.

The V gene is TRBV7-2, the J gene TRBJ2-7, with D tentatively TRBD1 (6 bases). V lost 6 bases and J lost 3, with 18 bases in between. CDR1 and CDR2 from the germline V gene are SGHTA and FQGNSA. The CDR3 has 15 amino acids. In DNA form, the CDR3 reads TGTGCCAGCAGTTTACAGGGTCAATCTCTCTACGAGCAGTACTTC. Protein: CASSLQGQSLYEQYF.

The chain links TRBV7-6 to TRBJ1-4; D is unclear. The CDR3 covers 18 residues. Germline values: CDR1 SGHVS, CDR2 FNYEAQ. The V gene lost 2 bases and the J gene lost 0 bases, with 16 bases spanning the gap. CDR3 sequence reads: CASSLSPVVGSTNEKLFF. The CDR3 DNA is TGTGCCAGCAGCTTAAGCCCGGTTGTAGGATCAACTAATGAAAAACTGTTTTTT.

In regard to this clone: Compared with germline, one end of the junction differs, possibly owing to a read error. Other DNA sequences in the sample encode the same CDR3. The J gene is TRBJ1-3, the V gene TRBV7-2; D uncertain. Germline CDR1 is SGHTA and CDR2 is FQGNSA. CDR3 length: 14 amino acids. CDR3 DNA sequence: TGTGCCAGCAGTTTAGGTGGAACTGGAAACACCATATATTTT. Amino acid sequence: CASSLGGTGNTIYF.

V is TRBV25-1 and J is TRBJ1-2; D gene unclear. Per germline, CDR1 MGHDK and CDR2 SYGVNS. This CDR3 is built from 15 residues. Between the trimmed V and J ends, which lost 3 bases and 8 bases, there was a span of 19 bases. The CDR3 DNA follows: TGTGCCAGCAGTGATAGCCTGGCGCCCCATGAAGGCTACACCTTC. As protein: CASSDSLAPHEGYTF.